The 13 T cell receptor beta chains in this list originate from one sample, sequenced in a study of blood T cell repertoires in COVID-19. The method was immunoSEQ multiplex PCR; TCRdb's version includes in-frame clones alone and lacks a portion of them. The table includes 200,000 to 250,000 clones, over 65% detected once. Source material: PBMCs or T cells enriched from blood (not recorded which). The receptors here all came from an older woman who had recovered from COVID-19.

The chain employs TRBV12-5 and TRBJ2-1, with D possibly TRBD2 on 5 matching bases. CDR1 and CDR2 from the germline V gene are LGHNT and FRNRAP. This CDR3 is built from 15 residues. The V end was cut by 0 bases, the J end by 5 bases, with 11 bases between. The CDR3 bases are TGTGCTAGTGGTTTGGTAAGAGGGTCGAACAATGAGCAGTTCTTC. Protein product: CASGLVRGSNNEQFF.

This chain connects TRBV6-5 to TRBJ1-1, with a possible D match to TRBD1 (6 bases). The CDR3 is 14 amino acids. Trimming took off 8 bases at V and 1 base at J, with 14 bases between the two ends. The germline CDR1 and CDR2 sequences are MNHEY and SVGAGI. The CDR3 here is CASASQGTNTEAFF. CDR3 nucleotides: TGTGCCAGCGCCTCCCAGGGGACGAACACTGAAGCTTTCTTT.

The chain uses TRBV19 and TRBJ2-7, with TRBD1 as a possible D gene (5 bases). This CDR3 comprises 14 residues. The germline V and J ends were trimmed by 3 bases and 5 bases, with 14 bases remaining between them. Germline assignment: CDR1 LNHDA and CDR2 SQIVND (reference sequence). In DNA, the CDR3 is TGTGCCAGTAGTATTCAGGGAATTGGCGACGAGCAGTACTTC. This translates into CASSIQGIGDEQYF.

The rearrangement joins TRBV7-9 to TRBJ1-1; weak D call: TRBD1 (6 bases). Germline V gene lookup returns CDR1 SEHNR and CDR2 FQNEAQ (reference sequence). V was pared by 5 bases and J by 3 bases, with 10 bases between. The CDR3 consists of 13 residues. CDR3 nucleotides: TGTGCCAGCAGCCCTACAGGGTACACTGAAGCTTTCTTT. It codes for CASSPTGYTEAFF.

The rearrangement links TRBV4-2 to TRBJ1-6; tentatively, D is TRBD1 (6 bases). Germline loops: CDR1 LGHNA, CDR2 YNFKEQ. The CDR3 length is 17 residues. V lost 0 bases to trimming and J lost 4 bases, with 13 bases between them. The CDR3 DNA is TGTGCCAGCAGCCAAGAGGGGGACATTCGGTATAATTCACCCCTCCACTTT. This codes for CASSQEGDIRYNSPLHF.

The chain couples TRBV10-3 to TRBJ1-5, with 10 bases fitting TRBD1. The CDR3 has 15 amino acids. The ends lost 10 bases at V and 4 bases at J; junction bases unmatched: 10. Per germline, CDR1 ENHRY and CDR2 SYGVKD. CDR3 DNA sequence: TGTGCCAGCAGACAGGGGGCTAACGGAAATCAGCCCCAGCATTTT. Protein: CASRQGANGNQPQHF.

In its sample, this clone was seen a few times. This CDR3 reads CASSSGRMNEQFF. The CDR3 nucleotides are TGTGCCAGCAGCTCAGGGAGGATGAATGAGCAGTTCTTC. The chain carries TRBV11-2 and TRBJ2-1; possible D gene TRBD2, 6 bases. CDR1 is SGHAT and CDR2 is FQNNGV in the germline V gene. The CDR3 sequence is 13 residues long. Trimming pared 4 bases from V and 7 bases from J, leaving 11 bases between. Full variable domain (rest looked up from reference TRBV11-2 and TRBJ2-1): EAGVAQSPRYKIIEKRQSVAFWCNPISGHATLYWYQQILGQGPKLLIQFQNNGVVDDSQLPKDRFSAERLKGVDSTLKIQPAKLEDSAVYLCASSSGRMNEQFFGPGTRLTVL.

J is TRBJ2-1 and V is TRBV5-4, with 10 bases identical to TRBD1. J was trimmed by 7 bases and V by 4 bases; bases with no gene match: 5. The germline V gene has CDR1 SGHNT and CDR2 YYREEE (reference sequence). There are 14 residues in the CDR3. The CDR3 sequence is CASSRQDRGNEQFF. The CDR3, as DNA: TGTGCCAGCAGCAGGCAGGACAGGGGGAATGAGCAGTTCTTC. Combining the CDR3 with reference TRBV5-4 and TRBJ2-1 gives the whole variable domain ETGVTQSPTHLIKTRGQQVTLRCSSQSGHNTVSWYQQALGQGPQFIFQYYREEENGRGNFPPRFSGLQFPNYSSELNVNALELDDSALYLCASSRQDRGNEQFFGPGTRLTVL.

The J gene is TRBJ1-1, the V gene TRBV6-6; 9 bases line up with TRBD1. CDR1 is MNHNY and CDR2 is SVGAGI in the germline V gene (reference sequence). Trimming cost V 2 bases and J 4 bases; bases outside gene matches: 5. The CDR3 is made up of 15 amino acids. The CDR3 spells CASSYGQGIFTEAFF. CDR3 bases: TGTGCCAGCAGTTACGGACAGGGGATCTTCACTGAAGCTTTCTTT.

The chain has TRBV12-3 or TRBV12-4 and TRBJ1-1; no clear D. V shed 3 bases and J shed 4 bases, with 3 bases lying between them. The CDR3 runs 11 residues. The CDR3 sequence is CASSFRTEAFF. CDR3 bases: TGTGCCAGCAGTTTTCGCACTGAAGCTTTCTTT.

The chain recombines TRBV19 with TRBJ1-1; TRBD1 matches 9 bases. This CDR3 is built from 15 residues. With 7 bases clipped from V and 0 bases from J, the junction kept 6 bases outside the gene matches. CDR1 LNHDA and CDR2 SQIVND come from the germline V gene (reference sequence). The CDR3 DNA reads TGTGCCAGTAAACGGGACAGGGCCCTGAACACTGAAGCTTTCTTT. Translation: CASKRDRALNTEAFF.

The genes are TRBV9 and TRBJ1-6; no firm D call. Germline assignment: CDR1 SGDLS and CDR2 YYNGEE. The CDR3 covers 12 residues. Deletions cut 2 bases from V and 14 bases from J, with 11 bases between. This CDR3 is CASSVREESLHF. The CDR3 DNA follows: TGTGCCAGCAGCGTCCGGGAGGAGTCCCTCCACTTT. The whole variable domain, remainder taken from reference TRBV9 and TRBJ1-6, is DSGVTQTPKHLITATGQRVTLRCSPRSGDLSVYWYQQSLDQGLQFLIQYYNGEERAKGNILERFSAQQFPDLHSELNLSSLELGDSALYFCASSVREESLHFGNGTRLTVT.

V is TRBV3-1 (or the pseudogene TRBV3-2) and J is TRBJ2-1; a possible D gene is TRBD2 (6 bases). The CDR3 extends over 11 amino acids. Trimming stripped 5 bases from V and 9 bases from J, with 8 bases between. From germline, CDR1 is LGHDT and CDR2 YNNKEL (reference sequence). The CDR3 DNA is TGTGCCAGCAGCATGGGGGGTGAGCAGTTCTTC. This encodes CASSMGGEQFF.